The rows below give T cell receptor beta chains drawn from one sample of a study of T-cell reconstitution after alpha-beta-depleted transplantation in children. One entry per CDR3 protein results from TCRdb running MiXCR on the PCR reads. The sample holds some 590,000 distinct CDR3 sequences; roughly 10% are singletons and the top ten take 3.5% to 5%. Sequences were derived from PBMCs from the stem cell graft donor, sampled from the stem cell graft. The receptors come from a human donor who donated a stem cell graft to a child with acute myeloid leukemia. Both conserved end residues are part of each CDR3. The D gene is left open where the match is weak. Some rows mark clone size as missing; the rest say once, few, many or name a class of expanded clone.

size,V,D,J,CDR3,DNA
many,TRBV30,.,TRBJ2-7,CAWSVQNEQYF,TGTGCCTGGAGTGTACAGAACGAGCAGTACTTC
.,TRBV12-3/TRBV12-4,TRBD1,TRBJ2-3,CASSLNLQGTDTQYF,TGTGCCAGCAGTTTAAACCTACAGGGGACAGATACGCAGTATTTT
few,TRBV29-1,.,TRBJ1-2,CSVDWGGYTF,TGCAGCGTTGACTGGGGAGGCTACACCTTC
.,TRBV12-3/TRBV12-4,.,TRBJ1-6,CASSLRGKESPLHF,TGTGCCAGCAGTTTACGAGGGAAAGAATCACCCCTCCACTTT
many,TRBV12-3/TRBV12-4,TRBD1,TRBJ1-3,CASREGQMNTIYF,TGTGCCAGCAGGGAGGGACAGATGAACACCATATATTTT
.,TRBV7-2,TRBD2,TRBJ2-7,CASSLGGLAGVGEQYF,TGTGCCAGCAGCTTAGGGGGACTAGCGGGAGTCGGCGAGCAGTACTTC
few,TRBV20-1,TRBD1,TRBJ2-2,CSARTGSLNTGELFF,TGCAGTGCTAGGACAGGGTCCCTGAACACCGGGGAGCTGTTTTTT
many,TRBV29-1,TRBD2,TRBJ2-3,CSVEDMGLGKAGGPADTQYF,TGCAGCGTTGAAGATATGGGCCTGGGTAAGGCGGGAGGGCCGGCAGATACGCAGTATTTT
.,TRBV6-2/TRBV6-3,TRBD2,TRBJ2-1,CASSRLAGVTYNEQFF,TGTGCCAGCAGCCGCCTTGCGGGAGTCACCTACAATGAGCAGTTCTTC
few,TRBV29-1,.,TRBJ1-2,CSVGGRVANYGYTF,TGCAGCGTCGGCGGCAGGGTAGCTAACTATGGCTACACCTTC
few,TRBV29-1,.,TRBJ2-5,CSGGRTVETQYF,TGCAGCGGTGGGAGGACGGTAGAGACCCAGTACTTC
.,TRBV10-3,TRBD2,TRBJ2-7,CAIRDPGLAVYPHF,TGTGCCATCAGGGATCCGGGACTAGCGGTATATCCCCACTTC
many,TRBV19,.,TRBJ1-5,CASSIEDTLWRPQHF,TGTGCCAGTAGTATTGAGGACACCCTCTGGAGGCCCCAGCATTTT
many,TRBV5-1,.,TRBJ1-2,CASSLGQDTYGYTF,TGCGCCAGCAGCTTGGGACAGGACACCTATGGCTACACCTTC
many,TRBV29-1,TRBD2,TRBJ2-7,CSVELAGELYEQYF,TGCAGCGTTGAACTGGCGGGAGAGCTCTACGAGCAGTACTTC
few,TRBV7-8,TRBD2,TRBJ2-2,CASSLGAASGSVFGGELFF,TGTGCCAGCAGCTTAGGAGCTGCTAGCGGGAGTGTTTTTGGCGGGGAGCTGTTTTTT